What follows is one T cell receptor (beta chain) and its context. The antigen remains undetermined. The sample originates from a study of shared clonotypes between healthy human individuals. Findings and caveats of the study: Depth was large, yet rarefaction showed that sorted-subset sequencing was incomplete.

CDR3 length equals 15 residues. The V gene lost 0 bases and the J gene lost 9 bases, with 15 bases spanning the gap. Germline V gene lookup returns CDR1 LNHNV and CDR2 YYDKDF (reference sequence). TCRdb keeps only in-frame clones here, not all; method: immunoSEQ multiplex PCR. The table has around 1.6 million clones, approximately 98% seen once. The V call is TRBV15, the J call TRBJ1-5, with a weak D call TRBD1 (5 bases). The clonotype comes from a man aged 25-45 years in good health. Specimen: naive CD4+ T cells sorted from blood. Subset reported: CD45RA+ positively selected. The CDR3 spells CATSRDKGPGWPQHF. The CDR3 coding sequence is TGTGCCACCAGCAGAGATAAGGGGCCGGGGTGGCCCCAGCATTTT.